The 24 T cell receptor beta chains reported below all come from one sample, sequenced in a study of response to subunit inactivated influenza vaccine. TCRdb independently ran MiXCR on the RT-PCR reads; one entry per CDR3 protein. The sample includes about 310,000 distinct CDR3 sequences, roughly a fifth of them seen just once. This sample comprised PBMCs from blood, obtained about 19 months after vaccination. All receptors come from a man between 50 and 75 years old who received an inactivated influenza vaccine.

This clonotype was seen more than once but under ten times. The rearrangement joins TRBV9 to TRBJ2-4; TRBD1 might be the D (5 bases). Trimming shortened V by 0 bases and J by 2 bases, and 6 bases separated the two germline ends. The germline V gene encodes CDR1 SGDLS and CDR2 YYNGEE. This CDR3 comprises 14 residues. CDR3 loop: CASSVAGSKNIQYF. CDR3 DNA sequence: TGTGCCAGCAGCGTAGCAGGGTCCAAAAACATTCAGTACTTC. Looking up the rest from reference TRBV9 and TRBJ2-4 gives the full variable domain: DSGVTQTPKHLITATGQRVTLRCSPRSGDLSVYWYQQSLDQGLQFLIQYYNGEERAKGNILERFSAQQFPDLHSELNLSSLELGDSALYFCASSVAGSKNIQYFGAGTRLSVL.

This clonotype was found a few times. This chain uses TRBV29-1 with TRBJ2-3; no clear D gene. CDR1 SQVTM and CDR2 ANQGSEA come from the germline V gene. V was trimmed by 5 bases and J by 7 bases, leaving 1 base between them. The CDR3 covers 8 residues. The CDR3 DNA reads as TGCAGCGTTAATACGCAGTATTTT. It encodes CSVNTQYF.

The rearrangement links TRBV4-1 to TRBJ2-3; 10 nucleotides align to TRBD1. The CDR3 spans 16 residues. Germline values: CDR1 MGHRA, CDR2 YSYEKL. The V and J ends lost 3 bases and 2 bases, in that order; junction bases with no gene match: 5. This CDR3 reads CASSQGQGIYTDTQYF. The CDR3 DNA is TGCGCCAGCAGCCAGGGACAGGGGATATACACAGATACGCAGTATTTT.

The chain has TRBV28 and TRBJ2-7; the D gene is possibly TRBD2 (5 bases). The CDR3 has 15 residues. CDR1 and CDR2 from the germline V gene are MDHEN and SYDVKM. The V gene lost 5 bases and the J gene lost 3 bases, with 17 bases spanning the gap. CDR3 protein: CASSIFRREGYEQYF. CDR3 nucleotides: TGTGCCAGCAGTATATTCCGACGGGAAGGCTACGAGCAGTACTTC.

The chain uses TRBV12-3 or TRBV12-4 and TRBJ1-2, with unresolved D. This CDR3 is built from 13 residues. V lost 6 bases to trimming and J lost 7 bases, with 15 bases between them. The CDR3 DNA reads as TGTGCCAGCAGCTCCAAAGTCCTCAGTGGCTACACCTTC. Protein product: CASSSKVLSGYTF.

The V and J genes are TRBV19 and TRBJ1-1, with 7 bases aligning to TRBD1. Germline assignment: CDR1 LNHDA and CDR2 SQIVND (reference sequence). The ends lost 3 bases at V and 1 base at J; junction bases unmatched: 5. The CDR3 extends over 15 amino acids. CDR3 nucleotide sequence: TGTGCCAGTAGTATCCCCGACAGGGCGAACACTGAAGCTTTCTTT. It is translated as CASSIPDRANTEAFF.

The V call is TRBV6-1, the J call TRBJ2-1; 12 nucleotides agree with TRBD2. From germline, CDR1 is MNHNS and CDR2 SASEGT. This CDR3 is 15 amino acids long. J gave up 4 bases and V 6 bases, and 4 bases lay outside the gene matches. This CDR3 is CASRQGLAGYNEQFF. In DNA, the CDR3 is TGTGCCAGCAGACAAGGACTAGCGGGGTACAATGAGCAGTTCTTC.

This clonotype was counted between two and nine times. The chain links TRBV29-1 to TRBJ2-1; D might be TRBD2 (5 bases). Trimming removed 4 bases from V and 7 bases from J, with 14 bases in between. The germline gives CDR1 SQVTM, CDR2 ANQGSEA. This CDR3 region has 13 residues. CDR3 nucleotides: TGCAGCGTTGCCCCAGCGGTTGGGAATGAGCAGTTCTTC. Translating it yields CSVAPAVGNEQFF.

V is TRBV29-1 and J is TRBJ1-1, with a weak D call TRBD1 (5 bases). This CDR3 is built from 12 residues. Trimming took off 7 bases at V and 4 bases at J, with 13 bases between the two ends. In germline, CDR1 is SQVTM, CDR2 ANQGSEA. CDR3 residues: CSAAGGSTEAFF. The CDR3 DNA reads as TGCAGCGCCGCCGGGGGAAGCACTGAAGCTTTCTTT.

The chain recombines TRBV30 with TRBJ2-3, with 8 bases identical to TRBD1. The junction had 11 bases not matched to a gene; V was cut back by 8 bases and J by 4 bases. The CDR3 length is 14 residues. CDR1 is GTSNPN and CDR2 is SVGIG in the germline V gene (reference sequence). As DNA, the CDR3 is TGTGCCAGCCGGGACAGGAAAAGTGCAGATACGCAGTATTTT. Protein product: CASRDRKSADTQYF.

The chain has TRBV20-1 and TRBJ2-1; 11 nucleotides agree with TRBD2. From germline, CDR1 is DFQATT and CDR2 SNEGSKA (reference sequence). This CDR3 comprises 15 residues. J was trimmed by 5 bases and V by 1 base; bases with no gene match: 4. The chain's CDR3 is CSARGLAGLHNEQFF. CDR3 nucleotides: TGCAGTGCTAGAGGACTAGCGGGACTGCACAATGAGCAGTTCTTC.

V and J are TRBV7-2 and TRBJ2-5; no clear D. CDR1 is SGHTA and CDR2 is FQGNSA in the germline V gene. This CDR3 contains 13 residues. V was pared by 3 bases and J by 0 bases, with 5 bases between. For the CDR3, the DNA is TGTGCCAGCAGCTTCTCCAACCAAGAGACCCAGTACTTC. As protein: CASSFSNQETQYF.

The chain carries TRBV4-3 and TRBJ1-1; D call uncertain. Per germline, CDR1 LGHNA and CDR2 YSLEER. This CDR3 is built from 13 residues. Trimming cost V 0 bases and J 8 bases, with 10 bases left between them. CDR3 sequence reads: CASSQDDRREAFF. CDR3 nucleotide sequence: TGCGCCAGCAGCCAAGATGATAGAAGAGAAGCTTTCTTT.

This chain connects TRBV9 to TRBJ2-7; the match to TRBD1 covers 8 bases. Germline V gives CDR1 SGDLS, CDR2 YYNGEE. V gave up 6 bases and J gave up 7 bases; unmatched junction bases: 9. This CDR3 is built from 13 residues. The CDR3 DNA follows: TGTGCCAGCACACAGGGGGAAGCGTCTGAGCAGTACTTC. Protein: CASTQGEASEQYF. Together with reference TRBV9 and TRBJ2-7, the CDR3 gives the full variable domain: DSGVTQTPKHLITATGQRVTLRCSPRSGDLSVYWYQQSLDQGLQFLIQYYNGEERAKGNILERFSAQQFPDLHSELNLSSLELGDSALYFCASTQGEASEQYFGPGTRLTVT.

This chain joins TRBV28 and TRBJ1-2, with no clear D. CDR1 is MDHEN, CDR2 SYDVKM, per germline. The CDR3 is 14 amino acids. V lost 7 bases to trimming and J lost 7 bases, with 19 bases between them. The DNA for the CDR3 is TGTGCCAGCATACCGGGCACCCTCAGGACTGGCTACACCTTC. Protein product: CASIPGTLRTGYTF.

V and J are TRBV27 and TRBJ2-1; D is ambiguous. The CDR3 is 13 residues long. Trimming stripped 2 bases from V and 4 bases from J, with 6 bases between. Germline V gene sequence: CDR1 MNHEY, CDR2 SMNVEV (reference sequence). The CDR3 protein is CASSLEWYNEQFF. The CDR3 bases are TGTGCCAGCAGTTTAGAGTGGTACAATGAGCAGTTCTTC.

This clonotype occurred many times. CDR3: CASSLQGGTEAFF. The CDR3 coding sequence is TGCGCCAGCAGCTTGCAGGGTGGCACTGAAGCTTTCTTT. The chain has TRBV5-1 and TRBJ1-1; TRBD1 might be the D (5 bases). Germline lookup yields CDR1 SGHRS and CDR2 YFSETQ. This CDR3 comprises 13 residues. Trimming cost V 1 base and J 4 bases, with 8 bases left between them.

This clonotype was seen at least ten times. The chain carries TRBV6-5 and TRBJ1-3, with D unclear. CDR1 and CDR2 from the germline V gene are MNHEY and SVGAGI. The CDR3 covers 15 residues. V was shortened by 0 bases and J by 0 bases, with 6 bases between the two germline ends. The CDR3 sequence: CASSYSPGSGNTIYF. CDR3 nucleotides: TGTGCCAGCAGTTACTCCCCGGGCTCTGGAAACACCATATATTTT.

The chain links TRBV3-1 to TRBJ1-5; possible D gene TRBD1, 6 bases. Deletions cut 4 bases from V and 3 bases from J, with 10 bases between. Germline CDR1 and CDR2: LGHDT and YNNKEL (reference sequence). This CDR3 has 14 amino acids. CDR3 protein: CASSLGHTNQPQHF. In DNA, the CDR3 is TGTGCCAGCAGCCTGGGACACACCAATCAGCCCCAGCATTTT.

CDR3 sequence: CASSWGQGRETQYF. The CDR3, as DNA: TGTGCCAGCAGCTGGGGACAGGGTAGAGAGACCCAGTACTTC. The chain uses TRBV7-2 and TRBJ2-5; 9 bases are shared with TRBD1. Looked up from germline, CDR1 is SGHTA and CDR2 is FQGNSA. This CDR3 has 14 amino acids. V dropped 4 bases and J dropped 4; count of bases not matched to a gene: 4.

The chain employs TRBV5-1 and TRBJ2-1; TRBD2 matches 9 bases. CDR3 length: 15 residues. The germline CDR1 and CDR2 sequences are SGHRS and YFSETQ. V was pared by 2 bases and J by 6 bases, with 6 bases of the junction left unmatched. CDR3 loop: CASSLGGGVGNEQFF. The CDR3 DNA reads TGCGCCAGCAGCTTAGGCGGGGGGGTCGGCAATGAGCAGTTCTTC.

This chain joins TRBV24-1 and TRBJ2-3; 10 nucleotides line up with TRBD1. Germline V gene data show CDR1 as KGHDR and CDR2 as SFDVKD. V trimming: 4 bases; J trimming: 6 bases; junction bases outside the gene matches: 12. The length of the CDR3 is 17 residues. CDR3 region: CATSESRPGQGRDTQYF. In DNA form, the CDR3 reads TGTGCCACCAGTGAATCACGACCGGGACAGGGGCGCGATACGCAGTATTTT.

The gene calls are TRBV7-2 and TRBJ1-6; D gene uncertain. The CDR3 has 13 residues. The germline V and J ends were trimmed by 1 base and 13 bases, with 11 bases remaining between them. CDR1 is SGHTA, CDR2 FQGNSA, per germline. The CDR3 spells CASSLGPVVPLHF. DNA of the CDR3: TGTGCCAGCAGCTTAGGGCCAGTAGTGCCCCTCCACTTT.

The table lists this clonotype with many counts. The rearrangement joins TRBV5-6 to TRBJ2-5, with D perhaps TRBD2 (5 bases). Germline CDR1 is SGHDT and CDR2 is YYEEEE. V lost 3 bases and J lost 7, with 10 bases in between. This CDR3 comprises 12 residues. The CDR3 sequence is CASSSSGLTQYF. CDR3 DNA sequence: TGTGCCAGCAGCTCCTCGGGGTTGACCCAGTACTTC.